The rows below give T cell receptor beta chains drawn from one sample of a study of monozygotic twins with inflammatory bowel disease. After re-calling the 5' RACE reads, TCRdb lists one entry per CDR3 protein, DNA absent. This sample's table reports over 350,000 distinct CDR3 sequences. Sequencing used blood. These receptors came from a human donor with ulcerative colitis or Crohn's disease, or a healthy co-twin of an affected twin (not recorded which). The CDR3 runs from the conserved cysteine through the conserved F or W.

V gene	J gene	CDR3 protein
TRBV28	TRBJ2-2	CASSNRTGWTGELFF
TRBV12-3/TRBV12-4	TRBJ2-7	CATSGAYEQYF
TRBV5-1	TRBJ2-6	CASSPLAGGTGANVLTF
TRBV4-2	TRBJ1-4	CAIGRDRGRTNEKLFF
TRBV11-2	TRBJ2-3	CASSPFFNPDTQYF
TRBV29-1	TRBJ2-5	CSVAPAGKETQYF
TRBV5-1	TRBJ2-1	CASSLVVTSGYNEQFF
TRBV6-1	TRBJ2-2	CASRPQGALGSGELFF
TRBV5-1	TRBJ2-3	CASRRGGSTDTQYF
TRBV9	TRBJ2-1	CASSVRGTSITNEQFF
TRBV14	TRBJ2-7	CASSQLPGQDTYEQYF
TRBV24-1	TRBJ2-3	CATSAAEAYTDTQYF
TRBV24-1	TRBJ2-5	CATSDYAGPGETQYF
TRBV6-4	TRBJ1-3	CASIRTGSSGNTIYF
TRBV12-3/TRBV12-4	TRBJ2-2	CASTLSGGAGELFF
TRBV15	TRBJ1-5	CATSRRQKRSNQPQHF